The rows below give T cell receptor beta chains drawn from one sample of a study of patients and donors after allogeneic stem cell transplantation. TCRdb analysed the RT-PCR reads with MiXCR anew, one entry per CDR3 protein. The data contain 11,000 or so distinct CDR3 sequences, about 23% of them singletons. The sequenced sample was blood, either unsorted or a sorted T cell fraction (not recorded which). The receptors come from a human donor who was either an allogeneic HSCT recipient or a stem cell or donor lymphocyte infusion donor (not recorded which). It is not recorded whose cells these are; they may come from a transplant donor. Each CDR3 is given with its conserved first and last residue. A D gene is named only where the DNA matches it firmly. For some rows the clone size is stated as once, few or many, or as a class when expanded; others skip it.

>TRBV28|few|NA|TRBJ1-5
TGTGCCAGCAGTTTGACGGGTCAGCCCCAGCATTTT
CASSLTGQPQHF
>TRBV20-1|few|NA|TRBJ1-1
TGCAGTGCTAGAGATTGGAGTGACACTGAAGCTTTCTTT
CSARDWSDTEAFF
>TRBV9|NA|TRBD2|TRBJ2-1
TGTGCCAGCAGCGTTGGGCTAGCGGGAGCAAAATCCTACAATGAGCAGTTCTTC
CASSVGLAGAKSYNEQFF
>TRBV14|NA|NA|TRBJ1-3
TGTGCCAGCAGCCCCGTTAGGGGGTCAAACACCATATATTTT
CASSPVRGSNTIYF
>TRBV18|few|TRBD1|TRBJ1-2
TGTGCCAGCTCACCACCCTCCGTCGACAGGGCCTATGGCTACACCTTC
CASSPPSVDRAYGYTF
>TRBV5-1|NA|NA|TRBJ2-7
TGCGCCAGCAGCTTGGGCTCCCGAGGCGAGCAGTACTTC
CASSLGSRGEQYF
>TRBV20-1|NA|NA|TRBJ2-7
TGCAGTGCTAGAGCCCTAGCGCGTCCGTACTTC
CSARALARPYF
>TRBV7-6|many|TRBD2|TRBJ2-3
TGTGCCAGCAGCTTAGTGGCTAGCGGGACAGATACGCAGTATTTT
CASSLVASGTDTQYF
>TRBV20-1|few|NA|TRBJ1-1
TGCAGTGCAACCGGCGGGTGGGGGAACACTGAAGCTTTCTTT
CSATGGWGNTEAFF
>TRBV5-1|NA|NA|TRBJ2-1
TGCGCCAGCAGCTTGGAAGGGACTCCGGGGGCGGAGCAGTTCTTC
CASSLEGTPGAEQFF
>TRBV11-3|NA|NA|TRBJ2-7
TGTGCCAGCAGCCAGGAGGGAGACGAGCAGTACTTC
CASSQEGDEQYF
>TRBV13|few|NA|TRBJ1-1
TGTGCCAGCAGCTTTTTTCCTTTGTTGGGACGGTTGAACACTGAAGCTTTCTTT
CASSFFPLLGRLNTEAFF
>TRBV6-2/TRBV6-3|few|TRBD1|TRBJ1-5
TGTGCCAGCAGTTACTTGCGACAGGGCGGTCAGCCCCAGCATTTT
CASSYLRQGGQPQHF
>TRBV5-1|NA|NA|TRBJ1-2
TGCGCCAGCTCAAGGACAACGACTAACTATGGCTACACCTTC
CASSRTTTNYGYTF
>TRBV4-3|NA|NA|TRBJ2-3
TGCGCCAGCAGCCAAGCAGCGGATACGCAGTATTTT
CASSQAADTQYF
>TRBV7-2|few|TRBD2|TRBJ2-3
TGTGCCAGCAGCCTAGCGGGACGAGATACGCAGTATTTT
CASSLAGRDTQYF
>TRBV12-3/TRBV12-4|few|TRBD1|TRBJ1-1
TGTGCCAGCAGTTGGACAGGGACCACTGAAGCTTTCTTT
CASSWTGTTEAFF
>TRBV5-1|NA|NA|TRBJ1-6
TGCGCCAGCAGCTTCTCAGGGCCGCCGGGGTACACCCTCCACTTT
CASSFSGPPGYTLHF
>TRBV20-1|NA|TRBD1|TRBJ2-7
TGCAGTGCCCGACCGGGACAGGGGGCTTACGAGCAGTACTTC
CSARPGQGAYEQYF
>TRBV14|medium-sized|NA|TRBJ1-1
TGTGCCAGCAGCCAAGGTCCCCAGGGTGCAAGAGGGAACACTGAAGCTTTCTTT
CASSQGPQGARGNTEAFF
>TRBV12-3/TRBV12-4|few|NA|TRBJ1-1
TGTGCCAGCAGTCAAATAGTCTCTGAAGCTTTCTTT
CASSQIVSEAFF
>TRBV29-1|NA|NA|TRBJ2-2
TGCAGCGTAGACGCGGGAACACCCACCGGGGAGCTGTTTTTT
CSVDAGTPTGELFF
>TRBV3-1|many|NA|TRBJ1-5
TGTGCCAGCAGCCAAGACGTTAGCAATCAGCCCCAGCATTTT
CASSQDVSNQPQHF
>TRBV2|NA|NA|TRBJ2-7
TGTGCCAGCAGTGAAAACACCGGGAGCTCCTACGAGCAGTACTTC
CASSENTGSSYEQYF
>TRBV12-3/TRBV12-4|few|NA|TRBJ1-2
TGTGCCAGTTGTAGTCCAGGCGCCTTTGGCTACACCTTC
CASCSPGAFGYTF
>TRBV4-3|few|NA|TRBJ2-5
TGCGCCAGCAGCCAAGGAATGGGCCAGTTCCTAGGAGAGACCCAGTACTTC
CASSQGMGQFLGETQYF
>TRBV20-1|few|TRBD1|TRBJ1-2
TGCAGTGCTAGAGATGGCCGACAGGGAAGTAACTATGGCTACACCTTC
CSARDGRQGSNYGYTF
>TRBV7-2|few|NA|TRBJ1-5
TGTGCCAGCAGCTTCTACGAAAATCAGCCCCAGCATTTT
CASSFYENQPQHF
>TRBV19|once|NA|TRBJ1-2
TGTGCCAGTAGTCCGGGCCCTTCACGCTGGGGCTACACCTTC
CASSPGPSRWGYTF
>TRBV12-3/TRBV12-4|medium-sized|NA|TRBJ2-4
TGTGCCAGCAGTATGGGGCAGAAAAACATTCAGTACTTC
CASSMGQKNIQYF
>TRBV27|few|TRBD1|TRBJ1-6
TGTGCCAGCAGTCCGAGGGGGCACGATTCACCCCTCCACTTT
CASSPRGHDSPLHF
>TRBV4-1|NA|NA|TRBJ2-5
TGCGCCAGCAGCCAAGCAGGGAGGGAGACCCAGTACTTC
CASSQAGRETQYF
>TRBV2|few|TRBD1|TRBJ2-7
TGTGCCAGTACAGGGGGCTACGAGCAGTACTTC
CASTGGYEQYF
>TRBV7-3|many|TRBD1|TRBJ1-6
TGTGCCAGCAGTTTAAACAGGGGGTCACCCCTCCACTTT
CASSLNRGSPLHF
>TRBV12-3/TRBV12-4|NA|NA|TRBJ1-1
TGTGCCAGCACGGGGGGGGGCGTAAGAGCTTTCTTT
CASTGGGVRAFF
>TRBV29-1|many|NA|TRBJ1-2
TGCAGCGTTGGAGAAGGGTATGGCTACACCTTC
CSVGEGYGYTF
>TRBV9|few|TRBD2|TRBJ2-1
TGTGCCAGCAACCTAGCGGGAGAGGAGAATGAGCAGTTCTTC
CASNLAGEENEQFF
>TRBV20-1|NA|NA|TRBJ1-5
TGCAGTGCTAGAGAATGGGACTACAATCAGCCCCAGCATTTT
CSAREWDYNQPQHF
>TRBV4-1|NA|TRBD2|TRBJ2-3
TGCGCCAGCAGCCAAGGAAGTAGCGGGATCGCAGATACGCAGTATTTT
CASSQGSSGIADTQYF
>TRBV6-2/TRBV6-3|NA|TRBD2|TRBJ2-1
TGTGCCAGCAGCGAACTAGCGACCTACAATGAGCAGTTCTTC
CASSELATYNEQFF
>TRBV6-1|few|NA|TRBJ2-1
TGTGCCAGCAGTGAAGCGCTGGGGGGGCAGTTCTTC
CASSEALGGQFF
>TRBV20-1|many|NA|TRBJ1-2
TGCGGTTTACAGAAAGCTAACTATGGCTACACCTTC
CGLQKANYGYTF
>TRBV27|few|NA|TRBJ2-7
TGTGCCAGCAGTTTATCTCTGGGAACGACCTACGAGCAGTACTTC
CASSLSLGTTYEQYF
>TRBV20-1|few|TRBD1|TRBJ1-4
TGCAGTGCTAGCCCCAGGGGGCGGGGGGAAAAACTGTTTTTT
CSASPRGRGEKLFF
>TRBV5-5|NA|NA|TRBJ1-5
TGTGCCAGCAGCTTGTCTTTCTCACCGAGGGGCTCCTTTGGTCAGCCCCAGCATTTT
CASSLSFSPRGSFGQPQHF
>TRBV4-1|NA|TRBD1|TRBJ1-1
TGCGCCAGCAGCCTCGGGACAGTATGGACTGAAGCTTTCTTT
CASSLGTVWTEAFF
>TRBV7-2|NA|NA|TRBJ2-5
TGTGCCAGCAGCTTAGGAGGGCGGGATCGGGAGACCCAGTACTTC
CASSLGGRDRETQYF
>TRBV28|NA|NA|TRBJ1-2
TGTGCCAGCAGTTTGGAGTGGGACGGCTACACCTTC
CASSLEWDGYTF
>TRBV7-6|NA|NA|TRBJ2-1
TGTGCCAGCAGCTTTAGTTTTGGTGAGCAGTTCTTC
CASSFSFGEQFF
>TRBV4-2|few|NA|TRBJ1-4
TGTGCCAGCAGCCAAACCGGGAGCGGGACGGATCTTAATGAAAAACTGTTTTTT
CASSQTGSGTDLNEKLFF
>TRBV7-2|NA|NA|TRBJ1-3
TGTGCCAGCAGCTTAAGATCTCGGGGGTATTCCGGAAACACCATATATTTT
CASSLRSRGYSGNTIYF
>TRBV6-2/TRBV6-3|few|TRBD2|TRBJ2-7
TGTGCCAGCAGCCACGGACTAGTCTCCGAGCAGTACTTC
CASSHGLVSEQYF
>TRBV27|NA|NA|TRBJ1-5
TGTGCCAGCAGTTCCTCACGTGGACAGCCCCAGCATTTT
CASSSSRGQPQHF
>TRBV10-3|NA|TRBD1|TRBJ1-6
TGTGCCACCGCCGGGACAGGAGTAAATTCACCCCTCCACTTT
CATAGTGVNSPLHF
>TRBV5-1|NA|TRBD2|TRBJ2-2
TGCGCCAGCGGAGGACTAGCCGCCACCGGGGAGCTGTTTTTT
CASGGLAATGELFF